These T cell receptor beta chains were read from a single sample in a study of cytomegalovirus exposure and HLA in healthy donors. Assay: immunoSEQ multiplex PCR; the TCRdb copy retains only in-frame clones and omits some. The profile shows some 170,000 clones, approximately 84% of them singletons. Sequences were obtained from PBMCs. These receptors came from a man aged 30 to 45 in good health and CMV-seropositive. Both conserved end residues are part of each CDR3. D genes are given only for firm matches. Clone size is not always given. Where it is, it says once, few, many or a class for expanded clones.

j_call: TRBJ2-7
d_call: TRBD2
clone_size: .
v_call: TRBV9
cdr3_aa: CASSVDPAGVEQYF
cdr3_nt: TGTGCCAGCAGCGTAGATCCAGCGGGAGTCGAGCAGTACTTC

j_call: TRBJ1-2
d_call: TRBD1
clone_size: once
v_call: TRBV4-1
cdr3_aa: CASSPIQGGNYGYTF
cdr3_nt: TGCGCCAGCAGCCCAATACAGGGGGGGAACTATGGCTACACCTTC

j_call: TRBJ1-2
d_call: .
clone_size: .
v_call: TRBV11-2
cdr3_aa: CASSLERQGSGYTF
cdr3_nt: TGTGCCAGCAGCTTAGAAAGGCAGGGTAGTGGCTACACCTTC

j_call: TRBJ2-2
d_call: TRBD2
clone_size: .
v_call: TRBV7-9
cdr3_aa: CATGLAGTTGELFF
cdr3_nt: TGTGCCACGGGACTAGCGGGAACCACCGGGGAGCTGTTTTTT

j_call: TRBJ1-1
d_call: .
clone_size: .
v_call: TRBV6-5
cdr3_aa: CASSYSKIGDTEAFF
cdr3_nt: TGTGCCAGCAGTTACTCGAAGATAGGGGACACTGAAGCTTTCTTT

j_call: TRBJ2-7
d_call: TRBD1
clone_size: .
v_call: TRBV19
cdr3_aa: CASSSTGGAGEQYF
cdr3_nt: TGTGCCAGTAGTAGCACAGGGGGCGCGGGGGAGCAGTACTTC

j_call: TRBJ1-2
d_call: .
clone_size: few
v_call: TRBV10-3
cdr3_aa: CAIQDGDYGYTF
cdr3_nt: TGTGCCATTCAGGACGGGGATTATGGCTACACCTTC

j_call: TRBJ2-1
d_call: TRBD2
clone_size: .
v_call: TRBV30
cdr3_aa: CAWAPSGTSYNEQFF
cdr3_nt: TGTGCCTGGGCCCCTAGCGGAACCTCCTACAATGAGCAGTTCTTC

j_call: TRBJ2-1
d_call: TRBD2
clone_size: .
v_call: TRBV9
cdr3_aa: CASSVSGGGYNEQFF
cdr3_nt: TGTGCCAGCAGCGTATCGGGAGGGGGTTACAATGAGCAGTTCTTC

j_call: TRBJ2-1
d_call: TRBD1
clone_size: .
v_call: TRBV5-1
cdr3_aa: CASSGTGQGGEGQFF
cdr3_nt: TGCGCCAGCAGCGGGACCGGACAGGGGGGAGAGGGGCAGTTCTTC

j_call: TRBJ2-5
d_call: TRBD2
clone_size: .
v_call: TRBV20-1
cdr3_aa: CRGTSGETQYF
cdr3_nt: TGCAGGGGGACTAGCGGAGAGACCCAGTACTTC

j_call: TRBJ1-2
d_call: .
clone_size: .
v_call: TRBV9
cdr3_aa: CASSVDRGGYTF
cdr3_nt: TGTGCCAGCAGCGTAGATAGGGGTGGCTACACCTTC

j_call: TRBJ2-3
d_call: TRBD2
clone_size: .
v_call: TRBV28
cdr3_aa: CASTLHRGGIAGATDTQYF
cdr3_nt: TGTGCCAGCACCCTCCACAGGGGTGGAATAGCGGGGGCCACAGATACGCAGTATTTT

j_call: TRBJ2-3
d_call: TRBD2
clone_size: .
v_call: TRBV6-4
cdr3_aa: CASSGLAGGPDTQYF
cdr3_nt: TGTGCCAGCAGTGGACTAGCGGGAGGCCCAGATACGCAGTATTTT

j_call: TRBJ1-4
d_call: TRBD1
clone_size: .
v_call: TRBV7-9
cdr3_aa: CASSPGTGVEKLFF
cdr3_nt: TGTGCCAGCAGCCCCGGGACAGGGGTTGAAAAACTGTTTTTT